The 8 T cell receptor beta chains in this list originate from one sample, sequenced in a study of T cell responses to AZD1222 COVID-19 vaccine. Method: immunoSEQ multiplex PCR; TCRdb's copy keeps in-frame clones and lacks some. The table shows roughly 140,000 clones, with 80% to 90% occurring only once. The sequenced sample was peripheral blood, obtained on day 0 of AZD1222 vaccination. Source of these receptors: an adult in good health.

V gene TRBV29-1 combines with J gene TRBJ2-7, with D hard to call. V shed 0 bases and J shed 3 bases, with 12 bases lying between them. The CDR3 contains 14 residues. Per germline, CDR1 SQVTM and CDR2 ANQGSEA. In nucleotides, the CDR3 is TGCAGCGTTGAAGATCCGACCTCCAGCTACGAGCAGTACTTC. Encoded protein: CSVEDPTSSYEQYF.

The chain joins TRBV5-1 to TRBJ1-6; 10 bases are a match to TRBD1. CDR1 and CDR2 (germline): SGHRS, YFSETQ. CDR3 size: 15 residues. V shed 2 bases, J shed 8 bases, and the junction held 4 bases outside the gene matches. The CDR3 DNA is TGCGCCAGCAGCTTAGCCGGGACAGGGGATTCACCCCTCCACTTT. The encoded protein is CASSLAGTGDSPLHF.

The chain couples TRBV27 to TRBJ2-3, with TRBD2 identical over 7 bases. CDR1 is MNHEY and CDR2 is SMNVEV in the germline V gene (reference sequence). The CDR3 length is 16 residues. After removal of 3 bases from V and 5 bases from J, the junction contained 11 bases not matched to a gene. The CDR3 loop reads CASSFRPTSTGDTQYF. Written as DNA, the CDR3 is TGTGCCAGCAGTTTCCGCCCGACTAGCACGGGAGATACGCAGTATTTT.

The J gene is TRBJ1-2, the V gene TRBV7-9; 7 bases fit TRBD1. Unmatched junction bases numbered 12, after V lost 4 bases and J lost 7 bases. CDR3 length equals 15 residues. CDR1 and CDR2 from the germline V gene are SEHNR and FQNEAQ (reference sequence). The chain's CDR3 is CASSSYDRVGRGYTF. DNA of the CDR3: TGTGCCAGCAGCTCCTATGACAGGGTGGGACGTGGCTACACCTTC. Full variable domain (outside the CDR3, taken from reference TRBV7-9 and TRBJ1-2): DTGVSQNPRHKITKRGQNVTFRCDPISEHNRLYWYRQTLGQGPEFLTYFQNEAQLEKSRLLSDRFSAERPKGSFSTLEIQRTEQGDSAMYLCASSSYDRVGRGYTFGSGTRLTVV.

The rearrangement uses TRBV6-1 and TRBJ2-5; unclear D gene. In germline, CDR1 is MNHNS, CDR2 SASEGT. The CDR3 consists of 16 residues. The V end lost 4 bases, the J end lost 2 bases, and 17 bases lay between the germline ends. CDR3 sequence (DNA): TGTGCCAGCAGTGCTTGGGTGCGGAACCCACAAGAGACCCAGTACTTC. This codes for CASSAWVRNPQETQYF.

The chain has TRBV29-1 and TRBJ2-7; TRBD1 aligns across 11 bases. V was clipped by 7 bases and J by 6 bases; unmatched bases: 8. The CDR3 runs 13 residues. In germline, CDR1 is SQVTM, CDR2 ANQGSEA. The CDR3 region has the DNA TGCAGCGCGGCAGCCGGGACAGGGGGCGAGCAGTACTTC. Encoded protein: CSAAAGTGGEQYF.

As regards this clone: Other DNA sequences in this sample translate to the same CDR3. This chain links TRBV7-3 with TRBJ2-5; TRBD2 is a possible D gene (6 bases). V gave up 5 bases and J gave up 2 bases, with 12 bases separating them. CDR1 and CDR2 (germline): SGHTA, FQGTGA. The CDR3 has 14 residues. The CDR3 sequence is CASSPSGPQETQYF. CDR3 coding DNA: TGTGCCAGCAGCCCCAGCGGGCCTCAAGAGACCCAGTACTTC.

The sample holds one count of this clone. The chain has TRBV6-5 and TRBJ2-7; perhaps TRBD1 as D (6 bases). Germline CDR1 reads MNHEY; CDR2 reads SVGAGI. The CDR3 runs 13 residues. The V gene lost 5 bases and the J gene lost 3 bases, with 11 bases spanning the gap. The CDR3 loop reads CASSLRDNYEQYF. The CDR3 DNA follows: TGTGCCAGCAGTCTCCGGGACAACTACGAGCAGTACTTC.